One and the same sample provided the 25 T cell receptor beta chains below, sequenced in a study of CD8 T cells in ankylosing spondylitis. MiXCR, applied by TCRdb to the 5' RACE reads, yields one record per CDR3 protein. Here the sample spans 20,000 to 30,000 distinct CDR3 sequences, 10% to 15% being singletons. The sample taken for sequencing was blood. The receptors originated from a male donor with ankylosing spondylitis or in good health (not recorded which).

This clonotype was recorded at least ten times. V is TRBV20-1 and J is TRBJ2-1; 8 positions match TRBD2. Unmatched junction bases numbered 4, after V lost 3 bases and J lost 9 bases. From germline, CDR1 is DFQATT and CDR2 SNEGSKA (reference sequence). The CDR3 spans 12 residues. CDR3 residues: CSASGGASEQFF. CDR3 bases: TGCAGTGCTAGCGGGGGGGCCAGTGAGCAGTTCTTC.

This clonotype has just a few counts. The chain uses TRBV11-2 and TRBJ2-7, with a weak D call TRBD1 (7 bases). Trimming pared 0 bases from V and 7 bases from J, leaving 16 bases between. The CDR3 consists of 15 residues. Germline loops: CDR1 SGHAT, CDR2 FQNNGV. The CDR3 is CASSLDPAGGREQYV. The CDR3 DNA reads TGTGCCAGCAGCTTAGATCCCGCAGGGGGGAGAGAGCAGTACGTC.

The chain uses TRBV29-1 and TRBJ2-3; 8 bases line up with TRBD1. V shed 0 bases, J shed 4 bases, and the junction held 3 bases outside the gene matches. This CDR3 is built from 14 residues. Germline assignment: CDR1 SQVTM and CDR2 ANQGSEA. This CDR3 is CSVEEGQDPDTQYF. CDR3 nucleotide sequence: TGCAGCGTTGAAGAGGGACAGGATCCAGATACGCAGTATTTT.

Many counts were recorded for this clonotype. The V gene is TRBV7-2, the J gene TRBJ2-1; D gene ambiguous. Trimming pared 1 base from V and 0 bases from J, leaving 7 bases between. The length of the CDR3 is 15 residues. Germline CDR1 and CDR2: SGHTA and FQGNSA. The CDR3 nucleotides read TGTGCCAGCAGCTTAGAGGGCCGCTCCTACAATGAGCAGTTCTTC. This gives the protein CASSLEGRSYNEQFF.

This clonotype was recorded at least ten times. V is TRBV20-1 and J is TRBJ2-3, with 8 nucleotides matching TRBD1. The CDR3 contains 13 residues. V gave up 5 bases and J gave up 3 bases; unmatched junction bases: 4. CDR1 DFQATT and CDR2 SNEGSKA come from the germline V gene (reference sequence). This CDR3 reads CSAYGQGTDTQYF. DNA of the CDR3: TGCAGTGCTTATGGACAGGGAACAGATACGCAGTATTTT.

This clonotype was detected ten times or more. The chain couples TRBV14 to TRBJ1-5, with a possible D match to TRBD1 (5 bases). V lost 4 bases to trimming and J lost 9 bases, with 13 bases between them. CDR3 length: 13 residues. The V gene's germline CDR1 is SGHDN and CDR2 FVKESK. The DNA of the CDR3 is TGTGCCAGCAGCCCTTTCGACAGCGCGCCCCAGCATTTT. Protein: CASSPFDSAPQHF.

CDR3 coding DNA: TGCAGTCCCACCAGGTCTAGCACAGATACGCAGTATTTT. The encoded protein is CSPTRSSTDTQYF. The chain joins TRBV20-1 to TRBJ2-3, with D unclear. This CDR3 has 13 residues. Per the germline V gene, CDR1 is DFQATT and CDR2 is SNEGSKA (reference sequence). V lost 8 bases and J lost 0, with 12 bases in between.

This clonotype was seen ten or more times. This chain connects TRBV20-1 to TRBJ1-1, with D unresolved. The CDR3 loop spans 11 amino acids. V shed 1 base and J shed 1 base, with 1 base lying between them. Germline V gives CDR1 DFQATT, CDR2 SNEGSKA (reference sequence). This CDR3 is CSARGNTEAFF. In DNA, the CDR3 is TGCAGTGCTAGAGGGAACACTGAAGCTTTCTTT.

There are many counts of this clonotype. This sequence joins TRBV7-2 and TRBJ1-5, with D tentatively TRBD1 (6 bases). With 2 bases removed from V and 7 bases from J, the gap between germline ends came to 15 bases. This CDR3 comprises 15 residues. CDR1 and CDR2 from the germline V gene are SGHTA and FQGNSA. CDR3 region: CASSLRAGEAQPQHF. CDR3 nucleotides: TGTGCCAGCAGCTTAAGGGCAGGGGAAGCCCAGCCCCAGCATTTT. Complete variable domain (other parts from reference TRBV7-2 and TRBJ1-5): GAGVSQSPSNKVTEKGKDVELRCDPISGHTALYWYRQSLGQGLEFLIYFQGNSAPDKSGLPSDRFSAERTGGSVSTLTIQRTQQEDSAVYLCASSLRAGEAQPQHFGDGTRLSIL.

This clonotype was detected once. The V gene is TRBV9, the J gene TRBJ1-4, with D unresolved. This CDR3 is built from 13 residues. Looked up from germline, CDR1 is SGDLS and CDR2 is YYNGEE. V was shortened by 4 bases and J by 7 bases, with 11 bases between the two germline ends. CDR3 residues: CASSNGEGEKLFF. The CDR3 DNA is TGTGCCAGCAGCAATGGAGAGGGTGAAAAACTGTTTTTT.

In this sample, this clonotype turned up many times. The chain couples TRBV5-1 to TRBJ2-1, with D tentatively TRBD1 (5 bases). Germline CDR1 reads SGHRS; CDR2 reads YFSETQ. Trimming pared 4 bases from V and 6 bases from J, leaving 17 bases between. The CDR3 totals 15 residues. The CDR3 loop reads CASSLGSRQGNEQFF. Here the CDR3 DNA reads TGCGCCAGCAGCCTAGGATCGCGGCAGGGCAATGAGCAGTTCTTC.

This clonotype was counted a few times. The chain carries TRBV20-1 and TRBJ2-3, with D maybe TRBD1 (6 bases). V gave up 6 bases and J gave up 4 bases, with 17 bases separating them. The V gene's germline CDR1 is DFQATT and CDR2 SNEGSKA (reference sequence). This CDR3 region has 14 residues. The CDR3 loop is CSAHFGGNSDTQYF. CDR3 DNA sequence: TGCAGTGCCCATTTTGGGGGCAACTCAGATACGCAGTATTTT.

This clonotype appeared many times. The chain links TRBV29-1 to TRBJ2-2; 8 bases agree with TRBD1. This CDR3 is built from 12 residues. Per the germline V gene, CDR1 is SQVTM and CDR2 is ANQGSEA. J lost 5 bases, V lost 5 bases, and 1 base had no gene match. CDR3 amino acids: CSVRQGTGELFF. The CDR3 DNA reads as TGCAGCGTTCGACAGGGGACCGGGGAGCTGTTTTTT.

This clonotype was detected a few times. The CDR3 protein is CASSPPWSALYNEQFF. CDR3 nucleotide sequence: TGTGCCAGCTCACCACCTTGGTCTGCGCTATACAATGAGCAGTTCTTC. The chain employs TRBV18 and TRBJ2-1, with D unclear. Germline V gives CDR1 KGHSH, CDR2 LQKENI. The V gene lost 0 bases and the J gene lost 4 bases, with 13 bases spanning the gap. The CDR3 spans 16 residues.

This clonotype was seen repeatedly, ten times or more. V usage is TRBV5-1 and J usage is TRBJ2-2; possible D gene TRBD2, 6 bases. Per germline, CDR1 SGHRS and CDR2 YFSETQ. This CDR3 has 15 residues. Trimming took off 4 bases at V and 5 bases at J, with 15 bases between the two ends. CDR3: CASSLSSVRTGELFF. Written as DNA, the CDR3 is TGCGCCAGCAGCCTATCTAGCGTTCGGACCGGGGAGCTGTTTTTT.

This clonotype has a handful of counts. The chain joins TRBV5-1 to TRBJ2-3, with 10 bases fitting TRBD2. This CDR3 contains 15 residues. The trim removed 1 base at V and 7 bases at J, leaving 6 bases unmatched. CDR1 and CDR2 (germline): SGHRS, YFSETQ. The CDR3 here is CASSLLAGGTYTQYF. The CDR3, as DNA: TGCGCCAGCAGCTTGTTAGCGGGGGGAACGTATACGCAGTATTTT.

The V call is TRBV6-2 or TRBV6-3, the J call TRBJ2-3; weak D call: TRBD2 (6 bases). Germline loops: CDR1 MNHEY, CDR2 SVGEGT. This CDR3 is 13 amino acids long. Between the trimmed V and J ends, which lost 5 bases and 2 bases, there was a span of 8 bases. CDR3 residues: CASSPGDTDTQYF. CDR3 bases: TGTGCCAGCAGTCCGGGGGACACAGATACGCAGTATTTT.

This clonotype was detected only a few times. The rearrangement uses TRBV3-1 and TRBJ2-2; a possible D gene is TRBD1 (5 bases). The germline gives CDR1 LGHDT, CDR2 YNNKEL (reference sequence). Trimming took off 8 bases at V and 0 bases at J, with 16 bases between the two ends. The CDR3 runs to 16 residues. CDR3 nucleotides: TGTGCCAGCTTCTCACAGGCGAGCTCGAACACCGGGGAGCTGTTTTTT. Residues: CASFSQASSNTGELFF.

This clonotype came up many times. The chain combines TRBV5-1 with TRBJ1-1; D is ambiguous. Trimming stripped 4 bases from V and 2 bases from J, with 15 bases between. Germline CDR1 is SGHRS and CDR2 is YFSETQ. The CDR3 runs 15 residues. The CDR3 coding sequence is TGCGCCAGCAGCATAACCGGCGACGGAAACACTGAAGCTTTCTTT. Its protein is CASSITGDGNTEAFF.

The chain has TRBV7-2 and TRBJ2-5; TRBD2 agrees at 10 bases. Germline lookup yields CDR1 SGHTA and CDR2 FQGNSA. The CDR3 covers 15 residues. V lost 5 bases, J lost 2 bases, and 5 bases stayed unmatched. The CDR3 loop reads CASSIGSGGQETQYF. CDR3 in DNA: TGTGCCAGCAGCATAGGTAGCGGGGGGCAAGAGACCCAGTACTTC.

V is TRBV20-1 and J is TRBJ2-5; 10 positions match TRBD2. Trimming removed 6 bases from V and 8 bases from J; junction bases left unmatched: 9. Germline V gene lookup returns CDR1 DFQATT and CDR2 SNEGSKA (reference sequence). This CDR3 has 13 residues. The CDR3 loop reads CSAQPSSGGTQYF. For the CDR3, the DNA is TGCAGTGCCCAACCCTCTAGCGGGGGTACCCAGTACTTC.

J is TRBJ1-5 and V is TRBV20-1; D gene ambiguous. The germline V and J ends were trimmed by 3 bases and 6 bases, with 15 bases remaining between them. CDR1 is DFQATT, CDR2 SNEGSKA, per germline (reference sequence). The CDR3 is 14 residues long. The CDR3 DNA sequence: TGCAGTGCTAGTCTTGTGGGCGCGAGTCAGCCCCAGCATTTT. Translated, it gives CSASLVGASQPQHF.

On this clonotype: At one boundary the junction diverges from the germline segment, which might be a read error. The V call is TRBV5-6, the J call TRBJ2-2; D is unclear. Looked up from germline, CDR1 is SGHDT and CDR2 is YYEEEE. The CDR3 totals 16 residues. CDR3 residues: CASSLTGRLNAGELFF. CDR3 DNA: TGTGCCAGCAGCTTGACGGGTCGGCTGAACGCCGGGGAGCTGTTTTTT.

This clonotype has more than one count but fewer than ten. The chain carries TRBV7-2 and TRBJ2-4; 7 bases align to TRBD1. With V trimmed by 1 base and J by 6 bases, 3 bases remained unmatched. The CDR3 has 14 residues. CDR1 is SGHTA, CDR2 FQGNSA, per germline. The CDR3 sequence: CASSLENRGNIQYF. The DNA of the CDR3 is TGTGCCAGCAGCTTAGAGAACAGGGGAAACATTCAGTACTTC.

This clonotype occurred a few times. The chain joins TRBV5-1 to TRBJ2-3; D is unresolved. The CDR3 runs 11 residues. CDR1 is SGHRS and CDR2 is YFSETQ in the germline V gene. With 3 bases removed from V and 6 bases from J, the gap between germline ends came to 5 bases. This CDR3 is CASSSFDTQYF. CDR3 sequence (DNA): TGCGCCAGCAGCTCCTTTGATACGCAGTATTTT. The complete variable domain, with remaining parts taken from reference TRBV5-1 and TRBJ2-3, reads KAGVTQTPRYLIKTRGQQVTLSCSPISGHRSVSWYQQTPGQGLQFLFEYFSETQRNKGNFPGRFSGRQFSNSRSEMNVSTLELGDSALYLCASSSFDTQYFGPGTRLTVL.